The rows below give T cell receptor beta chains drawn from one sample of a study of T cells in pancreatic ductal adenocarcinoma. Libraries were prepared by immunoSEQ multiplex PCR; TCRdb keeps only in-frame clonotypes and omits some of them. The repertoire consists of around 31,000 clones, with around 90% occurring once and the leading ten covering around 2.1%. The sample taken for sequencing was PBMCs. These receptors all stem from a human donor with pancreatic ductal adenocarcinoma. Each CDR3 is given with its conserved first and last residue. The D gene is left open where the match is weak. Part of the rows lack a size; the others show once, few, many or a class for expanded clones.

13 . TRBJ2-7 . TRBV27 TGTGCCAGCAGTTTGGGGCGGCATTACGAGCAGTACTTC CASSLGRHYEQYF
16 . TRBJ2-5 . TRBV6-6 TGTGCCAGCAGACCCCGGGCAGACACCTCCCGTGAGACCCAGTACTTC CASRPRADTSRETQYF
14 . TRBJ1-5 . TRBV6-5 TGTGCCAGCAGCCCCGTGGTTCAAAATCAGCCCCAGCATTTT CASSPVVQNQPQHF
15 TRBD1 TRBJ1-5 . TRBV19 TGTGCCAGTAGTCGGGCTGGACAGGGCAATCAGCCCCAGCATTTT CASSRAGQGNQPQHF
16 . TRBJ2-3 . TRBV4-2 TGTGCCAGCAGCCAAGTGGGCGCGGAGCACACAGATACGCAGTATTTT CASSQVGAEHTDTQYF
15 TRBD1 TRBJ1-2 once TRBV28 TGTGCCAGCAGCCCCACCAGGGGGCGCTCCTATGGCTACACCTTC CASSPTRGRSYGYTF
15 TRBD2 TRBJ2-3 . TRBV6-5 TGTGCCAGCAGCTTACTAGCGGGAGTCGATCATACGCAGTATTTT CASSLLAGVDHTQYF
16 TRBD1 TRBJ1-1 . TRBV9 TGTGCCAGCAGCGGCCGACAGGGGGTAGGGAACACTGAAGCTTTCTTT CASSGRQGVGNTEAFF
11 . TRBJ2-7 . TRBV12-5 TGTGCTAGTGGTTTGTGGTACGAGCAGTACTTC CASGLWYEQYF
15 . TRBJ1-2 . TRBV15 TGTGCCACCAGCAGAGATGCTGGGACAACCTATGGCTACACCTTC CATSRDAGTTYGYTF
14 TRBD2 TRBJ2-1 . TRBV4-3 TGCGCCAGCAGCCACGAAAGGGATAGCGGGACGCAATTCTTC CASSHERDSGTQFF
14 . TRBJ1-4 . TRBV19 TGTGCCATTAGGGACGGTGCAACTAATGAAAAACTGTTTTTT CAIRDGATNEKLFF
11 . TRBJ2-7 . TRBV7-9 TGTGCCAGCAGCCCACTATACGAGCAGTACTTC CASSPLYEQYF
19 . TRBJ2-3 . TRBV5-8 TGTGCCAGCAGCTTGGTCCGACGATTGGAGGGCGATAGCACAGATACGCAGTATTTT CASSLVRRLEGDSTDTQYF
14 TRBD1 TRBJ1-1 . TRBV5-1 TGCGCCAGCTCAACCAAACAGGGGAAGACTGAAGCTTTCTTT CASSTKQGKTEAFF
14 TRBD1 TRBJ1-2 . TRBV11-3 TGTGCCAGCAGCGCCGGACAGGGGGCCTATGGCTACACCTTC CASSAGQGAYGYTF